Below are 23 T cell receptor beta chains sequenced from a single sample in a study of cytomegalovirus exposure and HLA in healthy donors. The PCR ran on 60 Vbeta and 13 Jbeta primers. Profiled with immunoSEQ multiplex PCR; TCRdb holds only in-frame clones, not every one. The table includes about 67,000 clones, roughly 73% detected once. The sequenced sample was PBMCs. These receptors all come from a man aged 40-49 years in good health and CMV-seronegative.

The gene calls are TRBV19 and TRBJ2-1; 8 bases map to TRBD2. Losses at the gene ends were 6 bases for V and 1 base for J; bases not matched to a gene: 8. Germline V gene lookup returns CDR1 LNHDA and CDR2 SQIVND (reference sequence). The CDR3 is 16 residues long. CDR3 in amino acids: CASRRGVSFSYNEQFF. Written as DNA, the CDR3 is TGTGCCAGTAGGCGGGGGGTCTCTTTTTCCTACAATGAGCAGTTCTTC.

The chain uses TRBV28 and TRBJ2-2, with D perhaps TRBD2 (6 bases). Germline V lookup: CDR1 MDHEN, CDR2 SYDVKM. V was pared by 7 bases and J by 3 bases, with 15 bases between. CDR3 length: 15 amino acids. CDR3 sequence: CASIGGFPYTGELFF. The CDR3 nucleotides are TGTGCCAGCATCGGGGGTTTTCCATACACCGGGGAGCTGTTTTTT. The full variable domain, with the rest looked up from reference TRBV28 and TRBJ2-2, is DVKVTQSSRYLVKRTGEKVFLECVQDMDHENMFWYRQDPGLGLRLIYFSYDVKMKEKGDIPEGYSVSREKKERFSLILESASTNQTSMYLCASIGGFPYTGELFFGEGSRLTVL.

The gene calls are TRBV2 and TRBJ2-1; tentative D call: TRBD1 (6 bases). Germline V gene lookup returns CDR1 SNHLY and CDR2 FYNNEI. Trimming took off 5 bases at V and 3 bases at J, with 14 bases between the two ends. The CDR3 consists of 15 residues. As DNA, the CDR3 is TGTGCCAGCAGTCGGGACACTAGTCGCTACAATGAGCAGTTCTTC. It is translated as CASSRDTSRYNEQFF.

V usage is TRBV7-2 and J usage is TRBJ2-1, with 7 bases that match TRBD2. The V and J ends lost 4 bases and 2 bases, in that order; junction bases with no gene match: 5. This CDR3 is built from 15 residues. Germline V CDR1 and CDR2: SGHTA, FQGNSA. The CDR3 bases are TGTGCCAGCAGCTCGCTAGCGGAACCCTACAATGAGCAGTTCTTC. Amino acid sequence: CASSSLAEPYNEQFF.

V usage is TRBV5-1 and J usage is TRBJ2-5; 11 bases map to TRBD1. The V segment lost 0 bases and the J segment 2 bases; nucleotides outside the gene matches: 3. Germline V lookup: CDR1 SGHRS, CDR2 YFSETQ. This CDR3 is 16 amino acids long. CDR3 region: CASSLAGTGGQETQYF. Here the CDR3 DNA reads TGCGCCAGCAGCTTGGCCGGGACAGGGGGACAAGAGACCCAGTACTTC.

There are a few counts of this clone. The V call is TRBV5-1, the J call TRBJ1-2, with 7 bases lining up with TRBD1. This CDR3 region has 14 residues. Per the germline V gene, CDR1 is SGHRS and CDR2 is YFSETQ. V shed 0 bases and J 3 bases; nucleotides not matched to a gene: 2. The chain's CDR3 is CASSLDGQDYGYTF. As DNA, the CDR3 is TGCGCCAGCAGCTTGGACGGACAGGACTATGGCTACACCTTC. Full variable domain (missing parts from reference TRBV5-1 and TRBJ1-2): KAGVTQTPRYLIKTRGQQVTLSCSPISGHRSVSWYQQTPGQGLQFLFEYFSETQRNKGNFPGRFSGRQFSNSRSEMNVSTLELGDSALYLCASSLDGQDYGYTFGSGTRLTVV.

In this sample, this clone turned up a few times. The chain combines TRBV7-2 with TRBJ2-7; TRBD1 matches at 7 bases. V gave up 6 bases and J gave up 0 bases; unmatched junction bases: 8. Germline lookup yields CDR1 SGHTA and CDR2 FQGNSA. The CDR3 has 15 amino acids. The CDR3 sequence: CASSFLGGSSYEQYF. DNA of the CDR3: TGTGCCAGCAGTTTCCTAGGGGGCTCCTCCTACGAGCAGTACTTC.

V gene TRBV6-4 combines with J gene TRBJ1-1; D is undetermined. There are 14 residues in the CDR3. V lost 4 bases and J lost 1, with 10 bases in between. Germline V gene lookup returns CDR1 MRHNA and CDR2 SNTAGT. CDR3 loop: CASSASPGNTEAFF. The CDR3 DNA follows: TGTGCCAGCAGTGCCTCCCCAGGGAACACTGAAGCTTTCTTT.

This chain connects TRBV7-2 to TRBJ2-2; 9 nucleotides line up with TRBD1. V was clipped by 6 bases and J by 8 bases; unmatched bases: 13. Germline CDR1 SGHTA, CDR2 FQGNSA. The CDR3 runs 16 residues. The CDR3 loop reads CASSFLQGAQGGELFF. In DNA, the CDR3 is TGTGCCAGCAGTTTTCTACAGGGGGCTCAGGGTGGGGAGCTGTTTTTT.

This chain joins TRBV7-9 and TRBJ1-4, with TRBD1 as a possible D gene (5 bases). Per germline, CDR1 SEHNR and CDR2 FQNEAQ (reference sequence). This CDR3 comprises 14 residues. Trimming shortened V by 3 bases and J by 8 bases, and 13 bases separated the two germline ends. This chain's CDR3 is CASSFRQGEEKLFF. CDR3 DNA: TGTGCCAGCAGCTTTAGGCAGGGTGAAGAAAAACTGTTTTTT.

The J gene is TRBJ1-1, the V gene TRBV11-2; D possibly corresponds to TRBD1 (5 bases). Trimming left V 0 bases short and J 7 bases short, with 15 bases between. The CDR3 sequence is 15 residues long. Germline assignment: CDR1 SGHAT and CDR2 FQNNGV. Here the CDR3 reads CASSLDGAAVFEAFF. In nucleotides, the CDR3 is TGTGCCAGCAGCTTAGATGGGGCGGCGGTTTTTGAAGCTTTCTTT.

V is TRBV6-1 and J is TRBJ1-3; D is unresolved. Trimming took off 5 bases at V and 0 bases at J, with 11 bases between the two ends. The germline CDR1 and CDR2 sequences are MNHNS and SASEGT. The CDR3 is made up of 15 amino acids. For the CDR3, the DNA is TGTGCCAGCAGTACCAGATTCAACTCTGGAAACACCATATATTTT. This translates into CASSTRFNSGNTIYF.

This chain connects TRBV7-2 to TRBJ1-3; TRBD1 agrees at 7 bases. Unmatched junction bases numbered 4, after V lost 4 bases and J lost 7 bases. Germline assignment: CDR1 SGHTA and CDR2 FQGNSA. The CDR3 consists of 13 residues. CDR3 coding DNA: TGTGCCAGCAGCTCGGACAGGATTAACACCATATATTTT. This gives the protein CASSSDRINTIYF.

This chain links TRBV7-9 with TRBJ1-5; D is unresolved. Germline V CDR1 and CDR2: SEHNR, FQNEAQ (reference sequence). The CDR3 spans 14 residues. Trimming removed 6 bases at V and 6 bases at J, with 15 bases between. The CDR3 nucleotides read TGTGCCAGCAGTAACCACTCCGGTGGTCAGCCCCAGCATTTT. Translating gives CASSNHSGGQPQHF.

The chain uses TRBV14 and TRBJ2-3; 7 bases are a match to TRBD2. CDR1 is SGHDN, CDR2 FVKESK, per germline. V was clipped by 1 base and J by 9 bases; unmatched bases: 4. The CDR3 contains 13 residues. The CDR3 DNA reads TGTGCCAGCAGCCAAGCGGGGGGTTCGACGCAGTATTTT. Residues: CASSQAGGSTQYF.

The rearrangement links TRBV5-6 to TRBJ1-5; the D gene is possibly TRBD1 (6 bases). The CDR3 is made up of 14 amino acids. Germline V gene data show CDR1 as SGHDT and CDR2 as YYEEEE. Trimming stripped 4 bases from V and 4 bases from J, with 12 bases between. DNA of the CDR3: TGTGCCAGCAGCCCCCGGGGGGCTAATCAGCCCCAGCATTTT. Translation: CASSPRGANQPQHF.

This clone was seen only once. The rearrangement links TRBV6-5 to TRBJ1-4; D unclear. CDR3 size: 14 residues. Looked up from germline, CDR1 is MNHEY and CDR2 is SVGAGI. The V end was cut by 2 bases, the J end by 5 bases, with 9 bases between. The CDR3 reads CASSYGSQNEKLFF. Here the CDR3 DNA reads TGTGCCAGCAGTTACGGGAGCCAAAATGAAAAACTGTTTTTT.

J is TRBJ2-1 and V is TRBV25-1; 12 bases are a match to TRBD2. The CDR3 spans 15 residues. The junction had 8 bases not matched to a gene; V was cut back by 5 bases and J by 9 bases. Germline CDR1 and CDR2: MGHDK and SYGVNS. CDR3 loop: CASSTRTSGKIEQFF. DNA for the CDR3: TGTGCCAGCAGTACCCGGACTAGCGGGAAAATTGAGCAGTTCTTC.

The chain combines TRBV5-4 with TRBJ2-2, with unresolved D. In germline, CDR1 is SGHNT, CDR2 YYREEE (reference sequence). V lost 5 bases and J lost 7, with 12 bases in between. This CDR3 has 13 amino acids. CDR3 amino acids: CASRATQVGELFF. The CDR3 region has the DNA TGTGCCAGCAGGGCGACGCAGGTCGGGGAGCTGTTTTTT.

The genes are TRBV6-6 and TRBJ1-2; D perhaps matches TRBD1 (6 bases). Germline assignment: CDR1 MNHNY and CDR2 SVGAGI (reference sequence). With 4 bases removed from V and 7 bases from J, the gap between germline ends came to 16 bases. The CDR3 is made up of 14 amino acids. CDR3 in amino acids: CASSSESGAGGYTF. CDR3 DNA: TGTGCCAGCAGTTCCGAGTCAGGGGCGGGTGGCTACACCTTC.

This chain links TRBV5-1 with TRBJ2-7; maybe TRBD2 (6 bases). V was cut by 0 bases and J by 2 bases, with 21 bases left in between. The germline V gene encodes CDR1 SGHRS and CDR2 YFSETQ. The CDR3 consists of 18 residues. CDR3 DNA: TGCGCCAGCAGCTTGGCTGGTGGGGGGACCCTTCAACCCTACGAGCAGTACTTC. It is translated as CASSLAGGGTLQPYEQYF.

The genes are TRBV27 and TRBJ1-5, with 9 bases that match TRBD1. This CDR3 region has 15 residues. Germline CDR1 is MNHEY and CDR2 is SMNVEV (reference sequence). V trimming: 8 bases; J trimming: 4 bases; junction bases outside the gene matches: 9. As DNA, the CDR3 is TGTGCCAGCGGATGGGACAGGGTAGATAATCAGCCCCAGCATTTT. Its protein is CASGWDRVDNQPQHF.

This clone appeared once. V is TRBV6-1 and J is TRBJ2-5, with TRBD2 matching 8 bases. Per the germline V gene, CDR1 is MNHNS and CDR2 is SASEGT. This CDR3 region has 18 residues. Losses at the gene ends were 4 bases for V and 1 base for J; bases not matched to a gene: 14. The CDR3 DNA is TGTGCCAGCAGTGCGGTGATTAGCGGGGATCGAGGCCAAGAGACCCAGTACTTC. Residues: CASSAVISGDRGQETQYF.